This T cell receptor beta chain was retrieved from a study of CXCR3-negative and CXCR3-positive naive CD8 T cells. Researchers prepared the TRB cDNA libraries using 5' RACE with UMI labels. From its re-call of the 5' RACE reads, TCRdb lists each CDR3 protein once, without DNA. The sample totals under 150,000 distinct CDR3 sequences. There are 17 residues in the CDR3. Broader study findings: Cryopreservation partially decreased CXCR3 expression, and most assays used fresh PBMCs. In both naive subsets diversity was comparably high, whereas memory CD8+ cells showed much lower diversity. Compared with CXCR3-negative naive cells, CXCR3-positive naive cells showed more hydrophobic TRB CDR3s. Naive cells, whether CXCR3-negative or CXCR3-positive, had similar TRBV-TRBJ usage, while memory cells differed.

A remark on this clonotype: Its antigen is as yet unknown.

A CD45RO-CCR7+CD27+CD95- phenotype identified naive CD8+ T cells. Sequenced material: naive CXCR3+ CD8+ T cells from blood. Stated subset: CD45RO-CCR7+CD27+CD95- naive CD8+ T cells expressing CXCR3 (TNR3+). The receptor was derived from a human donor in good health. Some clones in this sample may be carry-over from other donors' samples. The rearrangement uses TRBV12-3 or TRBV12-4 and TRBJ2-5; TCRdb's D gene call, TRBD2, goes unchecked for lack of DNA. The CDR3 protein is CASSPGLGGTPQETQYF.